Below are 10 T cell receptor beta chains sequenced from a single sample in a study of patients and donors after allogeneic stem cell transplantation. TCRdb used MiXCR to reprocess the RT-PCR reads, holding one entry per CDR3 protein. The data show 900,000 to 1,000,000 distinct CDR3 sequences, 18% seen once. Sequences were obtained from blood, either unsorted or a sorted T cell fraction (not recorded which). These receptors were taken from a human donor who was either an allogeneic HSCT recipient or a stem cell or donor lymphocyte infusion donor (not recorded which). It is not recorded whose cells these are; they may come from a transplant donor.

This clonotype was picked up a small number of times. This rearrangement joins TRBV13 to TRBJ2-3; 10 bases match TRBD1. CDR3 length: 18 amino acids. Germline assignment: CDR1 PRHDT and CDR2 FYEKMQ (reference sequence). The ends lost 5 bases at V and 0 bases at J; junction bases unmatched: 11. CDR3 loop: CASSPRTGGGQSTDTQYF. The CDR3 DNA follows: TGTGCCAGCAGCCCCCGGACAGGGGGAGGCCAAAGCACAGATACGCAGTATTTT.

There are a few counts of this clonotype. The V gene is TRBV5-1, the J gene TRBJ1-4; TRBD1 is a possible D gene (5 bases). Trimming removed 0 bases from V and 6 bases from J, with 15 bases in between. The CDR3 extends over 16 amino acids. Germline V gives CDR1 SGHRS, CDR2 YFSETQ. The CDR3 loop reads CASSLEGSGSYEKLFF. The CDR3 nucleotides read TGCGCCAGCAGCTTGGAGGGATCAGGGTCCTATGAAAAACTGTTTTTT. The full variable domain, its missing parts supplied by reference TRBV5-1 and TRBJ1-4, is KAGVTQTPRYLIKTRGQQVTLSCSPISGHRSVSWYQQTPGQGLQFLFEYFSETQRNKGNFPGRFSGRQFSNSRSEMNVSTLELGDSALYLCASSLEGSGSYEKLFFGSGTQLSVL.

This clonotype occurred a few times. J is TRBJ2-2 and V is TRBV6-2 or TRBV6-3; D is unclear. The CDR3 spans 14 residues. V was clipped by 2 bases and J by 5 bases, with 9 bases between them. Germline V CDR1 and CDR2: MNHEY, SVGEGT. As DNA, the CDR3 is TGTGCCAGCAGTTACATTTGGGGTACCGGGGAGCTGTTTTTT. Its protein is CASSYIWGTGELFF.

This clonotype was detected many times. The gene calls are TRBV12-3 or TRBV12-4 and TRBJ1-2, with TRBD1 matching over 7 bases. J lost 4 bases, V lost 6 bases, and 8 bases had no gene match. The CDR3 totals 14 residues. DNA for the CDR3: TGTGCCAGCAGACCTGACAGGGAACCCTATGGCTACACCTTC. It specifies CASRPDREPYGYTF.

The chain joins TRBV29-1 to TRBJ1-1; D might be TRBD1 (6 bases). Germline V gene sequence: CDR1 SQVTM, CDR2 ANQGSEA. V dropped 6 bases and J dropped 1 base, with 12 bases sitting between them. The CDR3 runs to 13 residues. The CDR3 is CSVRGYGNTEAFF. CDR3 in DNA: TGCAGCGTGAGGGGGTACGGGAACACTGAAGCTTTCTTT. Full variable domain (missing parts from reference TRBV29-1 and TRBJ1-1): SAVISQKPSRDICQRGTSLTIQCQVDSQVTMMFWYRQQPGQSLTLIATANQGSEATYESGFVIDKFPISRPNLTFSTLTVSNMSPEDSSIYLCSVRGYGNTEAFFGQGTRLTVV.

Only a few counts were recorded for this clonotype. The chain uses TRBV24-1 and TRBJ2-7; TRBD1 aligns across 12 bases. Losses at the gene ends were 3 bases for V and 4 bases for J; bases not matched to a gene: 6. The CDR3 consists of 16 residues. The germline gives CDR1 KGHDR, CDR2 SFDVKD. This CDR3 reads CATSDLGTGGAYEQYF. CDR3 in DNA: TGTGCCACCAGTGATCTGGGGACAGGGGGCGCGTACGAGCAGTACTTC.

The chain carries TRBV24-1 and TRBJ2-1; the D is unclear. The CDR3 consists of 16 residues. The V end was cut by 3 bases, the J end by 0 bases, with 11 bases between. Germline V gives CDR1 KGHDR, CDR2 SFDVKD. CDR3 region: CATSDPAVRSYNEQFF. The CDR3 DNA reads as TGTGCCACCAGTGATCCTGCGGTACGCTCCTACAATGAGCAGTTCTTC.

The gene calls are TRBV5-8 and TRBJ2-7; 7 positions agree with TRBD1. CDR1 SGHTS and CDR2 YDEGEE come from the germline V gene. CDR3 length: 14 amino acids. Germline trimming cut 4 bases from V and 2 bases from J; bases unmatched to any gene: 6. CDR3 sequence (DNA): TGTGCCAGCAGCATTTGGGACAGTGCCTACGAGCAGTACTTC. The encoded protein is CASSIWDSAYEQYF.

The V and J genes are TRBV30 and TRBJ1-5; the match to TRBD1 covers 8 bases. The V and J ends lost 2 bases and 4 bases, in that order; junction bases with no gene match: 13. CDR1 GTSNPN and CDR2 SVGIG come from the germline V gene (reference sequence). This CDR3 comprises 17 residues. The CDR3 loop reads CAWSPNPLRDRNQPQHF. The CDR3 nucleotides are TGTGCCTGGAGTCCCAACCCACTCCGGGACAGGAATCAGCCCCAGCATTTT.

This clonotype was counted between two and nine times. The genes are TRBV6-5 and TRBJ2-3; D call uncertain. This CDR3 spans 12 amino acids. Trimming took off 6 bases at V and 0 bases at J, with 4 bases between the two ends. Germline V CDR1 and CDR2: MNHEY, SVGAGI. CDR3 residues: CASRESTDTQYF. CDR3 nucleotide sequence: TGTGCCAGCAGGGAGAGCACAGATACGCAGTATTTT.